Below are 9 T cell receptor beta chains sequenced from a single sample in a study of response to subunit inactivated influenza vaccine. In TCRdb, the RT-PCR reads were re-called with MiXCR into one record per CDR3 protein. The sample has 600,000 to 700,000 distinct CDR3 sequences; 14% are singletons. The specimen comprised PBMCs from blood, sampled 14 to 15 days before vaccination. These receptors all come from a man aged 50-60 years who received an inactivated influenza vaccine.

This chain uses TRBV7-2 with TRBJ1-4; D gene uncertain. The CDR3 runs 14 residues. The V gene's germline CDR1 is SGHTA and CDR2 FQGNSA. Trimming removed 4 bases at V and 7 bases at J, with 13 bases between. The chain's CDR3 is CASSSSVSAEKLFF. As DNA, the CDR3 is TGTGCCAGCAGCTCGTCAGTGAGCGCTGAAAAACTGTTTTTT.

This clonotype was seen only a few times. V and J are TRBV5-1 and TRBJ2-5; a weak D match, TRBD1 (6 bases). This CDR3 is 13 amino acids long. Germline loops: CDR1 SGHRS, CDR2 YFSETQ. Trimming removed 4 bases from V and 4 bases from J, with 11 bases in between. The CDR3 DNA reads TGCGCCAGCAGCGAGGGGGTAAGAGAGACCCAGTACTTC. As protein: CASSEGVRETQYF.

This clonotype came up many times. CDR3 in amino acids: CASSGRSRMQYF. The DNA of the CDR3 is TGTGCCAGCAGTGGTAGATCCCGAATGCAGTATTTT. The chain combines TRBV12-3 or TRBV12-4 with TRBJ2-3; D not certain. Trimming took 5 bases from V and 11 from J, leaving 14 bases between them. The CDR3 spans 12 residues.

This clonotype showed up many times. The gene calls are TRBV2 and TRBJ2-5, with TRBD1 identical over 9 bases. The CDR3 sequence is 13 residues long. V shed 5 bases and J 5 bases; nucleotides not matched to a gene: 3. Germline CDR1 is SNHLY and CDR2 is FYNNEI. This CDR3 reads CASSRDREETQYF. CDR3 nucleotide sequence: TGTGCCAGCAGTAGGGACAGGGAGGAGACCCAGTACTTC.

The sample holds a few counts of this clonotype. The chain employs TRBV20-1 and TRBJ1-2; D perhaps matches TRBD1 (5 bases). Looked up from germline, CDR1 is DFQATT and CDR2 is SNEGSKA (reference sequence). CDR3 length equals 15 residues. V shed 7 bases and J shed 7 bases, with 25 bases lying between them. CDR3 protein: CSGGDELRATSGYTF. The CDR3, as DNA: TGCAGTGGGGGCGACGAGCTTAGAGCCACTAGTGGCTACACCTTC.

The chain joins TRBV20-1 to TRBJ2-2; 7 bases align to TRBD2. The V gene end was trimmed by 0 bases and the J gene end by 5 bases; junction bases not matched to a gene: 3. The germline CDR1 and CDR2 sequences are DFQATT and SNEGSKA (reference sequence). The CDR3 loop spans 14 amino acids. The CDR3 spells CSARDVGGTGELFF. The CDR3 DNA reads as TGCAGTGCTAGAGATGTCGGGGGGACCGGGGAGCTGTTTTTT.

This chain links TRBV29-1 with TRBJ2-7; 8 bases are shared with TRBD1. J gave up 6 bases and V 3 bases, and 16 bases lay outside the gene matches. Germline CDR1 is SQVTM and CDR2 is ANQGSEA. This CDR3 contains 16 residues. CDR3 DNA sequence: TGCAGCGTTGAGGGAGGATGGGGCCAGGGGGCTGGCGAGCAGTACTTC. Its translation: CSVEGGWGQGAGEQYF.

The chain links TRBV30 to TRBJ1-2, with a tentative D call TRBD1 (6 bases). CDR1 and CDR2 (germline): GTSNPN, SVGIG (reference sequence). The CDR3 consists of 13 residues. The germline V and J ends were trimmed by 6 bases and 4 bases, with 15 bases remaining between them. DNA for the CDR3: TGTGCCTGCCAAGTAAGGGGGAGCTATGGCTACACCTTC. It encodes CACQVRGSYGYTF.

The table lists this clonotype with a few counts. The genes are TRBV11-2 and TRBJ2-1, with 13 bases matching TRBD2. This CDR3 comprises 16 residues. V shed 4 bases and J 3 bases; nucleotides not matched to a gene: 3. In germline, CDR1 is SGHAT, CDR2 FQNNGV. CDR3 DNA: TGTGCCAGCAGCTGGGGACTAGCGGGAAACTACAATGAGCAGTTCTTC. Amino acid sequence: CASSWGLAGNYNEQFF.